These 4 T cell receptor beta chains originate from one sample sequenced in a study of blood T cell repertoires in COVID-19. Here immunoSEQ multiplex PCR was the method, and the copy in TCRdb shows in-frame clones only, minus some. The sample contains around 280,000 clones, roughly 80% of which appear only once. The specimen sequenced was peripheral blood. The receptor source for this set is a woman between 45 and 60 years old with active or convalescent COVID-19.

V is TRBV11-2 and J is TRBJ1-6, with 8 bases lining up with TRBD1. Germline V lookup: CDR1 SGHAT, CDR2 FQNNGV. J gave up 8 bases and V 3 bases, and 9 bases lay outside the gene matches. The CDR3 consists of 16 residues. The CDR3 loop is CASSLYPGQGYSPLHF. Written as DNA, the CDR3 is TGTGCCAGCAGCTTGTATCCCGGACAGGGATATTCACCCCTCCACTTT.

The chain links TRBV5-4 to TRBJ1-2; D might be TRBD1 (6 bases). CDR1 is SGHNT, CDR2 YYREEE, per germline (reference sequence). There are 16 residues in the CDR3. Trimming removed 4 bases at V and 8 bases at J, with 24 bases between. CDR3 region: CASSEPYPGTPEGYTF. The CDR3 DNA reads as TGTGCCAGCAGCGAGCCTTATCCCGGGACACCGGAGGGCTACACCTTC. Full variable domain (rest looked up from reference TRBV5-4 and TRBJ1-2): ETGVTQSPTHLIKTRGQQVTLRCSSQSGHNTVSWYQQALGQGPQFIFQYYREEENGRGNFPPRFSGLQFPNYSSELNVNALELDDSALYLCASSEPYPGTPEGYTFGSGTRLTVV.

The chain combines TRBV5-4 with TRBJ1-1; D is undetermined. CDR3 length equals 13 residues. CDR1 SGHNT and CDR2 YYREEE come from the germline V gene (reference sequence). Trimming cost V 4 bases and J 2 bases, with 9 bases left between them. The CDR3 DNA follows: TGTGCCAGCAGCGCCGATAGTAACACTGAAGCTTTCTTT. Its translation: CASSADSNTEAFF.

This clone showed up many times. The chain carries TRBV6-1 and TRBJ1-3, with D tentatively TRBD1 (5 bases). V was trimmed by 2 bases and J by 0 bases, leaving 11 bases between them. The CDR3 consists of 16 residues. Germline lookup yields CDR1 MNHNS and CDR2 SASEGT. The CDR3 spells CASSEHRGSSGNTIYF. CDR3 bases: TGTGCCAGCAGTGAACATCGGGGGAGCTCTGGAAACACCATATATTTT.